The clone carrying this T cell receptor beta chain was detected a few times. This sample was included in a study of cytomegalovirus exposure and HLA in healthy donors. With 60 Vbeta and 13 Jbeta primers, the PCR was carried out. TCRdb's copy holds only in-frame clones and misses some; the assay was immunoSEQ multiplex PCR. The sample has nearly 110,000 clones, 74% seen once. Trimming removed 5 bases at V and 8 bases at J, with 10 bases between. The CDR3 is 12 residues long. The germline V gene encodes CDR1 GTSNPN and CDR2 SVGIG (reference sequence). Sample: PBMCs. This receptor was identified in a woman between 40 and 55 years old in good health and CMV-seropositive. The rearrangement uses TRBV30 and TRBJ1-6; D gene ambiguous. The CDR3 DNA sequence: TGTGCCTGGGAAGAAAGCGATTCACCCCTCCACTTT. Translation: CAWEESDSPLHF.